This paragraph reports one T cell receptor (beta chain). Its antigen remains unidentified. The sample originates from a study of T-cell reconstitution after alpha-beta-depleted transplantation in children. Findings of the study overall: The origin of high day-60 TCRbeta diversity in some patients lay in surviving recipient T cells and thymic progenitors.

CDR3 length: 16 residues. Looked up from germline, CDR1 is SQVTM and CDR2 is ANQGSEA. V lost 6 bases, J lost 0 bases, and 21 bases lay in between. TCRbeta library preparation incorporated unique molecular identifiers. TCRdb processed the PCR reads anew with MiXCR; each CDR3 protein has one entry. The sample consists of around 250,000 distinct CDR3 sequences, under 30% of them appearing once. The starting material was PBMCs, obtained before TCRalphabeta/CD19-depleted stem cell transplant. V usage is TRBV29-1 and J usage is TRBJ2-7, with D perhaps matching TRBD2 (6 bases). This receptor was taken from a girl aged 2 to 10 with Fanconi anemia, due to receive a stem cell transplant. The CDR3 nucleotides read TGCAGCGTCACCGACTTTCAGGTGGAGGGCTCCTACGAGCAGTACTTC. It codes for CSVTDFQVEGSYEQYF.